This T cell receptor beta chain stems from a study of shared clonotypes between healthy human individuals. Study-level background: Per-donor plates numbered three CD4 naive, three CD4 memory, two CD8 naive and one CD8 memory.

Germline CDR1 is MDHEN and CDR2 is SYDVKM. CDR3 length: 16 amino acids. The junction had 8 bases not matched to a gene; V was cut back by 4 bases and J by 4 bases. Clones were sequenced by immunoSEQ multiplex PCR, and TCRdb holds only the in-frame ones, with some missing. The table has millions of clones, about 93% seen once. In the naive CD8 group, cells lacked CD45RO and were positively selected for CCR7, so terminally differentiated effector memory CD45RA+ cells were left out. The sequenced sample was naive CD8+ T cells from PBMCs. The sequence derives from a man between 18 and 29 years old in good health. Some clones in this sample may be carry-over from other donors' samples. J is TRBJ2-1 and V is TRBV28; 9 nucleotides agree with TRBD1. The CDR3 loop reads CASSSNRDRVYNEQFF. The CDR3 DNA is TGTGCCAGCAGTTCAAACCGGGACAGGGTTTACAATGAGCAGTTCTTC.